This is a list of T cell receptor beta chains from one sample in a study of cytomegalovirus exposure and HLA in healthy donors. Only in-frame clones appear in the TCRdb table, and some are missing; sequencing was by immunoSEQ multiplex PCR. The sample lists 100,000 to 120,000 clones; roughly 80% were seen once. Input material: PBMCs. Receptor source: a man aged 30 to 45 in good health and CMV-seropositive. CDR3s include the opening cysteine and the closing phenylalanine or tryptophan. D genes are given only for firm matches. Only part of the rows carry a size: once, few, many, or a class if the clone is expanded.

TRBD1 - TRBJ2-6 TRBV10-3 CAISESTGGFSGANVLTF TGTGCCATCAGTGAAAGTACAGGGGGATTCTCTGGGGCCAACGTCCTGACTTTC
TRBD1 - TRBJ2-7 TRBV9 CASSVAGDSSYEQYF TGTGCCAGCAGCGTAGCTGGGGACAGTTCCTACGAGCAGTACTTC
TRBD1 - TRBJ2-3 TRBV5-4 CASSTATGGADTQYF TGTGCCAGCAGCACGGCGACAGGGGGAGCGGATACGCAGTATTTT
- - TRBJ2-7 TRBV7-9 CASSLGRWSAYEQYF TGTGCCAGCAGCTTAGGCCGATGGAGCGCCTACGAGCAGTACTTC
- many TRBJ1-6 TRBV18 CASSPPAPSGNSPLHF TGTGCCAGCTCACCACCGGCGCCCTCGGGGAATTCACCCCTCCACTTT
TRBD2 - TRBJ2-6 TRBV7-9 CASSVSGGGSGANVLTF TGTGCCAGCAGCGTAAGCGGGGGGGGGTCTGGGGCCAACGTCCTGACTTTC
TRBD1 - TRBJ2-7 TRBV7-8 CASSWGGRTGVSYEQYF TGTGCCAGCAGCTGGGGTGGGCGGACAGGGGTGTCCTACGAGCAGTACTTC
TRBD2 - TRBJ2-3 TRBV10-2 CASIAAGGEKTDTQYF TGCGCCAGCATTGCAGCGGGGGGCGAGAAGACAGATACGCAGTATTTT
- - TRBJ1-3 TRBV6-5 CASSVESGNTIYF TGTGCCAGCAGTGTTGAGTCTGGAAACACCATATATTTT
TRBD2 - TRBJ2-3 TRBV5-1 CASSLGGTSADTQYF TGCGCCAGCAGCTTGGGGGGGACTAGCGCAGATACGCAGTATTTT
- - TRBJ2-3 TRBV5-5 CASSLGIEDTDTQYF TGTGCCAGCAGCTTGGGAATAGAAGACACAGATACGCAGTATTTT
TRBD2 - TRBJ2-1 TRBV9 CASSVVGGAPYNEQFF TGTGCCAGCAGCGTAGTCGGGGGGGCCCCCTACAATGAGCAGTTCTTC
- - TRBJ2-3 TRBV18 CASSPDRTSTDTQYF TGTGCCAGCTCCCCCGACAGGACTAGCACAGATACGCAGTATTTT
- - TRBJ2-7 TRBV7-3 CASSLMSGWGHEQYF TGTGCCAGCAGCTTAATGTCCGGGTGGGGCCACGAGCAGTACTTC
- - TRBJ2-7 TRBV6-5 CASSLRGEQYF TGTGCCAGCAGCCTCAGAGGTGAGCAGTACTTC
- - TRBJ2-5 TRBV11-2 CASSLDRGQETQYF TGTGCCAGCAGCTTAGACCGCGGACAAGAGACCCAGTACTTC
- - TRBJ1-1 TRBV5-4 CASSLGEEAFF TGTGCCAGCAGCTTGGGGGAGGAAGCTTTCTTT
- - TRBJ1-2 TRBV18 CASSPPSGEGYTF TGTGCCAGCTCACCACCCTCAGGGGAGGGCTACACCTTC
- - TRBJ2-2 TRBV5-1 CASRWTAGELFF TGCGCCAGCAGATGGACAGCCGGGGAGCTGTTTTTT
- - TRBJ1-5 TRBV25-1 CASSEGRGPSNQPQHF TGTGCCAGCAGTGAAGGCAGGGGACCTTCCAATCAGCCCCAGCATTTT
TRBD1 - TRBJ1-2 TRBV30 CAWSVSGQGTGYTF TGTGCCTGGAGTGTCTCGGGACAGGGGACTGGCTACACCTTC
TRBD2 - TRBJ2-3 TRBV5-1 CASSLVAGGPTDTQYF TGCGCCAGCAGCTTGGTAGCGGGGGGGCCGACAGATACGCAGTATTTT
TRBD2 once TRBJ2-3 TRBV4-1 CASSQDRQRGLPNTQYF TGCGCCAGCAGCCAAGATCGGCAGCGGGGCCTGCCCAATACGCAGTATTTT
- - TRBJ2-3 TRBV10-3 CASSYSRGRTDTQYF TGTGCCAGCAGTTACTCGAGAGGCCGCACAGATACGCAGTATTTT
TRBD1 - TRBJ1-6 TRBV6-6 CASTHRDRGLNSPLHF TGTGCCAGCACCCACCGGGACAGGGGGCTAAATTCACCCCTCCACTTT
- - TRBJ2-7 TRBV7-9 CSSTDSRDEQYF TGTTCCAGCACGGACAGTCGGGACGAGCAGTACTTC
- - TRBJ1-2 TRBV19 CASSVPQGNGYTF TGTGCCAGTAGTGTCCCGCAGGGTAATGGCTACACCTTC
TRBD1 - TRBJ1-1 TRBV5-1 CASRSGGQGTEAFF TGCGCCAGCAGGTCAGGGGGCCAGGGAACTGAAGCTTTCTTT
- - TRBJ2-3 TRBV5-5 CASSASGGRDTQYF TGTGCCAGCAGCGCCTCAGGAGGACGAGATACGCAGTATTTT
TRBD1 few TRBJ2-1 TRBV7-6 CASSPETGFYNEQFF TGTGCCAGCAGCCCGGAGACAGGGTTCTACAATGAGCAGTTCTTC
- - TRBJ1-3 TRBV7-2 CASSLVRGDIIYF TGTGCCAGCAGTCTAGTCCGGGGTGACATCATATATTTT
- - TRBJ2-1 TRBV14 CASSQDPGGNEQFF TGTGCCAGCAGCCAAGATCCCGGCGGGAATGAGCAGTTCTTC
TRBD1 - TRBJ1-1 TRBV29-1 CSVAGTGYTEAFF TGCAGCGTAGCCGGGACAGGGTACACTGAAGCTTTCTTT